Below, 28 T cell receptor beta chains from the same sample are listed, as sequenced in a study of tumor and adjacent non-tumor tissue in lung cancer. A modified ARM-PCR protocol with three rounds of nested PCR amplified TCRbeta. MiXCR was run by TCRdb on the multiplex PCR reads, yielding one entry per CDR3 protein. The data show 60,000 to 90,000 distinct CDR3 sequences, around 70% seen once. No cell sorting was done before RNA was extracted from the tissue. Distant lung tissue was collected more than 3 cm away from the tumor edge. The sample was distant non-tumor lung tissue. The origin of the receptors is a woman between 45 and 65 years old with non-small cell lung cancer.

The gene calls are TRBV11-2 and TRBJ2-7; possibly TRBD2 for D (6 bases). CDR1 and CDR2 (germline): SGHAT, FQNNGV. CDR3 length: 13 residues. Trimming removed 7 bases from V and 4 bases from J, with 14 bases in between. The CDR3 DNA sequence: TGTGCCAGCAACATAGCGGCTGAGTACGAGCAGTACTTC. Protein sequence: CASNIAAEYEQYF. Drawing the rest from reference TRBV11-2 and TRBJ2-7, the complete variable domain is EAGVAQSPRYKIIEKRQSVAFWCNPISGHATLYWYQQILGQGPKLLIQFQNNGVVDDSQLPKDRFSAERLKGVDSTLKIQPAKLEDSAVYLCASNIAAEYEQYFGPGTRLTVT.

With regard to this clonotype: At one of its ends the junction is not consistent with the germline gene, which may arise from a read error. V and J are TRBV6-1 and TRBJ2-5; weak D call: TRBD1 (5 bases). This CDR3 has 13 amino acids. Germline V lookup: CDR1 MNHNS, CDR2 SASEGT. The CDR3 DNA is TGTACCAGCAGTGAAGGGGCCGGATTGTCCAAGTACTTC. Amino acids: CTSSEGAGLSKYF.

V gene TRBV4-1 combines with J gene TRBJ1-1, with TRBD1 as a possible D gene (5 bases). The V end was cut by 0 bases, the J end by 7 bases, with 18 bases between. Germline lookup yields CDR1 MGHRA and CDR2 YSYEKL. The CDR3 runs to 16 residues. This chain's CDR3 is CASSQDLSRVGIEAFF. CDR3 sequence (DNA): TGCGCCAGCAGCCAAGATCTCTCCAGGGTTGGCATTGAAGCTTTCTTT.

This clonotype has more than one count but fewer than ten. Given a much more abundant clone one base away, this may be a read error. CDR3 nucleotides: TGTGTCAGCAGCCAAGATCGGCATATGAACACTGAAGCTTTCTTT. It specifies CVSSQDRHMNTEAFF. The rearrangement uses TRBV4-2 and TRBJ1-1, with unresolved D. Germline V lookup: CDR1 LGHNA, CDR2 YNFKEQ. The CDR3 contains 15 residues.

In this sample, this clonotype turned up many times. This rearrangement joins TRBV6-2 or TRBV6-3 to TRBJ2-1, with no clear D. Between the trimmed V and J ends, which lost 0 bases and 5 bases, there was a span of 11 bases. CDR3 length: 15 amino acids. CDR1 is MNHEY, CDR2 SVGEGT, per germline. The CDR3 reads CASSYSSSRDNEQFF. Written as DNA, the CDR3 is TGTGCCAGCAGTTACTCAAGTAGTAGGGACAATGAGCAGTTCTTC.

A word on this clonotype: A much bigger clone sits one base away, suggesting this may be a read error. V usage is TRBV6-1 and J usage is TRBJ1-5; possibly TRBD1 for D (6 bases). V was clipped by 5 bases and J by 1 base, with 9 bases between them. The CDR3 runs 14 residues. Germline values: CDR1 MNHNS, CDR2 SASEGT. The CDR3 region is CASSNRESNQPQHF. In DNA, the CDR3 is TGTGCCAGCAGTAACAGGGAGAGCAATCAGCCCCAGCATTTT.

To note about this clonotype: Being one base from a much bigger clone, this may be a read error. The chain is built from TRBV10-3 and TRBJ1-1; D not resolved. V was trimmed by 3 bases and J by 7 bases, leaving 9 bases between them. From germline, CDR1 is ENHRY and CDR2 SYGVKD. The CDR3 totals 12 residues. The CDR3: CAISDGVNEAFF. The CDR3 nucleotides are TGTGCCATCAGTGATGGCGTCAATGAAGCTTTCTTT.

On this clonotype: A much larger clone lies one base from this, so it may be a read error. The rearrangement uses TRBV6-5 and TRBJ2-1, with D possibly being TRBD1 (6 bases). CDR1 and CDR2 from the germline V gene are MNHEY and SVGAGI. V lost 2 bases and J 11 bases, leaving 13 bases between the germline ends. The CDR3 spans 13 residues. The CDR3 bases are TGTGCCAGCAGTTACAATACAGGGATGAAGCAGTTCTTC. It encodes CASSYNTGMKQFF.

Points on this clonotype: The conserved closing phenylalanine or tryptophan is absent in this CDR3, likely reflecting a read error. V usage is TRBV11-2 and J usage is TRBJ2-7, with D unclear. Germline V lookup: CDR1 SGHAT, CDR2 FQNNGV. The CDR3 covers 14 residues. The CDR3 DNA sequence: TGTGCCACCAGCTCAACCCTTTGGAACGACGAGCAGTACTTA. This gives the protein CATSSTLWNDEQYL.

Concerning this clonotype: A read error may produce the germline difference seen at one junction end. J is TRBJ1-5 and V is TRBV28; no clear D gene. This CDR3 comprises 16 residues. Per germline, CDR1 MDHEN and CDR2 SYDVKM. Written as DNA, the CDR3 is TGTGTCAGCAGTCGACTTACCAGTGTTAGCATTCAGCCCCAGCATTTT. This translates into CVSSRLTSVSIQPQHF.

Comment on this clonotype: Because the CDR3 is missing its conserved closing phenylalanine or tryptophan, this is likely a read error. The rearrangement joins TRBV6-2 or TRBV6-3 to TRBJ2-7, with 7 bases fitting TRBD1. Germline V gene lookup returns CDR1 MNHEY and CDR2 SVGEGT. With 2 bases clipped from V and 5 bases from J, the junction kept 6 bases outside the gene matches. The CDR3 spans 14 residues. CDR3 residues: CASSYTTGSHEQYL. Here the CDR3 DNA reads TGTGCCAGCAGTTACACGACAGGGAGCCACGAGCAGTACCTC.

Note on this clonotype: The junction and the germline gene differ at one end; a read error may be behind it. V is TRBV29-1 and J is TRBJ2-7; possibly TRBD1 for D (7 bases). Germline assignment: CDR1 SQVTM and CDR2 ANQGSEA. The CDR3 runs to 13 residues. The CDR3 nucleotides are TGCATCGGGGGCGAAGGGGGCTTCAGCGAGCAATACTTC. This sequence encodes CIGGEGGFSEQYF.

The chain uses TRBV29-1 and TRBJ1-1; D not certain. The germline V gene has CDR1 SQVTM and CDR2 ANQGSEA. V lost 4 bases and J lost 3, with 15 bases in between. This CDR3 has 14 residues. CDR3 residues: CSVGEGTMDTEAFF. As DNA, the CDR3 is TGCAGCGTTGGGGAGGGTACGATGGACACTGAAGCTTTCTTT.

Turning to this clonotype: One end of the junction varies from germline; a read error may be responsible. The chain links TRBV11-2 to TRBJ2-6; D may be TRBD2 (5 bases). The length of the CDR3 is 15 residues. Germline V CDR1 and CDR2: SGHAT, FQNNGV. CDR3 nucleotide sequence: TGTGCCTGCAGCCTAGGCGGGCTCTGGGCCAACGTCCTGACTTTC. This encodes CACSLGGLWANVLTF.

In the case of this clonotype: The conserved closing phenylalanine or tryptophan is absent in this CDR3, likely reflecting a read error. The rearrangement joins TRBV4-3 to TRBJ2-1; D ambiguous. The CDR3 is 17 amino acids. CDR1 and CDR2 from the germline V gene are LGHNA and YSLEER. The V and J ends lost 0 bases and 1 base respectively, with 13 bases between them. This chain's CDR3 is CASSQDRLGVSYNEQFS. The CDR3 region has the DNA TGCGCCAGCAGCCAAGATCGGCTAGGCGTTTCCTACAATGAGCAGTTCTCC.

Regarding this clonotype: A much bigger clone sits one base away, suggesting this may be a read error. This CDR3 fails to terminate in the conserved phenylalanine or tryptophan, so it likely reflects a read error. The chain employs TRBV6-1 and TRBJ1-5, with D possibly matching TRBD1 (5 bases). V shed 2 bases and J shed 6 bases, with 11 bases lying between them. There are 14 residues in the CDR3. Germline V lookup: CDR1 MNHNS, CDR2 SASEGT. DNA for the CDR3: TGTGCCAGCAGTGAAAGCGGGGCGAGTCAGCCCCAGCATTCT. Protein: CASSESGASQPQHS.

This chain connects TRBV6-1 to TRBJ2-3; D unclear. Germline CDR1 and CDR2: MNHNS and SASEGT. This CDR3 contains 13 residues. V was shortened by 4 bases and J by 5 bases, with 10 bases between the two germline ends. Here the CDR3 reads CASSGTWVDTQYF. The CDR3 DNA sequence: TGTGCCAGCAGTGGAACTTGGGTAGATACGCAGTATTTT.

The chain uses TRBV6-1 and TRBJ2-1; 7 nucleotides line up with TRBD2. V lost 2 bases and J lost 3; bases outside the gene matches: 4. Germline values: CDR1 MNHNS, CDR2 SASEGT. This CDR3 comprises 15 residues. The CDR3 loop is CASSELGGSYNEQFF. CDR3 bases: TGTGCCAGCAGTGAACTGGGCGGGAGCTACAATGAGCAGTTCTTC.

On this clonotype: One end of the junction varies from germline; a read error may be responsible. The genes are TRBV7-9 and TRBJ2-6, with TRBD1 matching over 7 bases. CDR1 and CDR2 from the germline V gene are SEHNR and FQNEAQ (reference sequence). The CDR3 loop spans 16 amino acids. The CDR3, as DNA: TGTGCCAACAGCTTATCTACGGCCTCAGGGGGCAACGTCCTGACTTTC. Translation: CANSLSTASGGNVLTF.

The table lists this clonotype with a few counts. The junction departs from the called germline gene at one end, perhaps through a read error. This chain uses TRBV12-3 or TRBV12-4 with TRBJ2-1, with TRBD1 identical over 8 bases. The CDR3 has 15 residues. Here the CDR3 DNA reads TGTACCAGCACCACCTTGGGACAGGCAAGCAGTGAGCAGTTCTTC. Translation gives CTSTTLGQASSEQFF.

With regard to this clonotype: Relative to the germline gene, one junction end is altered; a read error may explain this. The chain employs TRBV20-1 and TRBJ2-3; 10 bases map to TRBD2. Germline V gene lookup returns CDR1 DFQATT and CDR2 SNEGSKA (reference sequence). The length of the CDR3 is 14 residues. DNA of the CDR3: TGCAATGCTAGAGCGGGAGGGCCAAGAGATACGCAGTATTTT. Its protein is CNARAGGPRDTQYF.

In this sample, this clonotype turned up once. Relative to the germline gene, one junction end is altered; a read error may explain this. The rearrangement uses TRBV12-3 or TRBV12-4 and TRBJ2-7; tentatively, D is TRBD1 or TRBD2 (5 bases each). The CDR3 has 15 residues. CDR3 region: CASNIDGTQTNEQCF. As DNA, the CDR3 is TGTGCCAGCAATATAGACGGGACGCAGACTAACGAGCAGTGCTTC.

Of note for this clonotype: Possible read error: a much larger clone is one base away. V gene TRBV10-3 combines with J gene TRBJ2-1, with D perhaps matching TRBD1 (5 bases). This CDR3 spans 12 amino acids. The V gene's germline CDR1 is ENHRY and CDR2 SYGVKD. The CDR3 protein is CATRQSYNKQFF. The CDR3 region has the DNA TGTGCCACCCGACAGTCCTACAATAAGCAGTTCTTC.

This clonotype was observed at least ten times. V usage is TRBV7-9 and J usage is TRBJ2-5, with D possibly TRBD2 on 5 matching bases. The CDR3 is 15 amino acids. Germline CDR1 SEHNR, CDR2 FQNEAQ (reference sequence). The ends were cut back, 3 bases at V and 2 bases at J, with 13 bases in the middle. As DNA, the CDR3 is TGTGCCAGCAGCTTCGTGGGAAGCGGACAAGAGACCCAGTACTTC. Translating gives CASSFVGSGQETQYF. Filled out from reference TRBV7-9 and TRBJ2-5, the complete variable domain reads DTGVSQNPRHKITKRGQNVTFRCDPISEHNRLYWYRQTLGQGPEFLTYFQNEAQLEKSRLLSDRFSAERPKGSFSTLEIQRTEQGDSAMYLCASSFVGSGQETQYFGPGTRLLVL.

Notes on this clonotype: A read error may explain this, as a much larger clone is one base away. The conserved closing phenylalanine or tryptophan is absent in this CDR3, likely reflecting a read error. The chain employs TRBV6-2 or TRBV6-3 and TRBJ1-1; tentative D call: TRBD1 (5 bases). Germline loops: CDR1 MNHEY, CDR2 SVGEGT. The ends were cut back, 3 bases at V and 6 bases at J, with 17 bases in the middle. CDR3 length: 15 residues. The CDR3 nucleotides read TGTGCCAGCAGTTATCCTGGGGGAGGTTACGCTGAAGCTTTCTCT. Translated: CASSYPGGGYAEAFS.

The sample holds many counts of this clonotype. The rearrangement joins TRBV12-3 or TRBV12-4 to TRBJ2-2, with D perhaps matching TRBD2 (5 bases). The CDR3 spans 15 residues. With 3 bases removed from V and 7 bases from J, the gap between germline ends came to 15 bases. CDR3 sequence (DNA): TGTGCCAGCAGTTTTTCGGCAGTCCGGGACGGGGAGCTGTTTTTT. Translation gives CASSFSAVRDGELFF.

Remarks on this clonotype: The junction departs from germline at one end; a sequencing error may be responsible. The chain carries TRBV11-2 and TRBJ2-7; D gene unclear. Germline V gene data show CDR1 as SGHAT and CDR2 as FQNNGV. The CDR3 is made up of 15 amino acids. The DNA for the CDR3 is TGCGCCTGCAGCCCTTGGGCTGGCGGTTCCTACGAGCAGTACTTC. Protein product: CACSPWAGGSYEQYF.

In the case of this clonotype: One base away lies a much larger clone, so this may be a sequencing read error. The CDR3: CASSPPSRVFLHF. CDR3 DNA: TGTGCCAGCTCGCCCCCTAGTCGGGTTTTCCTCCACTTT. The V and J genes are TRBV6-1 and TRBJ1-6, with D unresolved. Germline V CDR1 and CDR2: MNHNS, SASEGT. Trimming shortened V by 8 bases and J by 15 bases, and 20 bases separated the two germline ends. The CDR3 has 13 residues.